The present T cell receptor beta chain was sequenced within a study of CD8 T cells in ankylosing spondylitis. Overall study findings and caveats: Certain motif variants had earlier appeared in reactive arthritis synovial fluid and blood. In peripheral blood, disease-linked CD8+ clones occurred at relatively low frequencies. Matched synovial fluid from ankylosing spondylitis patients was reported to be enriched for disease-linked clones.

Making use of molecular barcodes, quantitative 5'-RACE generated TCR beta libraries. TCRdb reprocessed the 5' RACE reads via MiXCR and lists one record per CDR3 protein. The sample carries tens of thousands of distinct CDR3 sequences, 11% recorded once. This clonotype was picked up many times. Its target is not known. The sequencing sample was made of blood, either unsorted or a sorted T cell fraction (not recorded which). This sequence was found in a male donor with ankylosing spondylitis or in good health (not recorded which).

The CDR3 sequence is CASSQVPNTGELFF. The DNA for the CDR3 is TGTGCCAGCAGCCAAGTTCCTAACACCGGGGAGCTGTTTTTT. This chain joins TRBV3-1 and TRBJ2-2; D unclear. V lost 1 base to trimming and J lost 2 bases, with 5 bases between them. There are 14 residues in the CDR3. Germline values: CDR1 LGHDT, CDR2 YNNKEL (reference sequence). The variable domain in full, completed from reference TRBV3-1 and TRBJ2-2, reads DTAVSQTPKYLVTQMGNDKSIKCEQNLGHDTMYWYKQDSKKFLKIMFSYNNKELIINETVPNRFSPKSPDKAHLNLHINSLELGDSAVYFCASSQVPNTGELFFGEGSRLTVL.